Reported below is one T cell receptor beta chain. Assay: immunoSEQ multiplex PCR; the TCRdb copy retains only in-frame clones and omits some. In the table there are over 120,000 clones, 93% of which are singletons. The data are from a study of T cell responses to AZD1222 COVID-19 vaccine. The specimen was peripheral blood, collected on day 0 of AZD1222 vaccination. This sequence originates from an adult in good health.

The DNA for the CDR3 is TGTGCCATCTTCGCTAGTTGGACACAAGAGACCCAGTACTTC. Translated, it gives CAIFASWTQETQYF. The chain combines TRBV10-3 with TRBJ2-5, with D possibly matching TRBD1 (5 bases). Per the germline V gene, CDR1 is ENHRY and CDR2 is SYGVKD. The CDR3 is made up of 14 amino acids. Trimming removed 8 bases from V and 2 bases from J, with 15 bases in between.